Each of the 3 T cell receptor beta chains below was sequenced from the same sample in a study of shared clonotypes between healthy human individuals. Method: immunoSEQ multiplex PCR; TCRdb's copy keeps in-frame clones and lacks some. The table lists about 1 million clones, about 75% of them singletons. The specimen was memory CD4+ T cells sorted from blood. The subset was: CD45RA-negative fraction. The origin of the receptors is a man younger than 35 in good health.

This chain joins TRBV4-3 and TRBJ1-1; D is possibly TRBD1 (6 bases). This CDR3 spans 13 amino acids. CDR1 LGHNA and CDR2 YSLEER come from the germline V gene. V gave up 0 bases and J gave up 8 bases, with 10 bases separating them. The chain's CDR3 is CASSQDGTGEAFF. CDR3 coding DNA: TGCGCCAGCAGCCAAGATGGTACAGGGGAAGCTTTCTTT.

This clone appeared a few times. The CDR3 protein is CASSLGAITGELFF. The CDR3, as DNA: TGCGCCAGCAGCTTGGGGGCCATCACCGGGGAGCTGTTTTTT. This chain joins TRBV5-1 and TRBJ2-2; D unresolved. Germline V lookup: CDR1 SGHRS, CDR2 YFSETQ. With 0 bases removed from V and 4 bases from J, the gap between germline ends came to 7 bases. This CDR3 is 14 amino acids long.

V usage is TRBV7-2 and J usage is TRBJ1-2; D might be TRBD1 (6 bases). Germline V gene data show CDR1 as SGHTA and CDR2 as FQGNSA. The V end lost 5 bases, the J end lost 5 bases, and 18 bases lay between the germline ends. This CDR3 is 15 amino acids long. The CDR3 region has the DNA TGTGCCAGCAGCCCCGCAGTTCAAGGGGGTTATGGCTACACCTTC. Translating gives CASSPAVQGGYGYTF. Full variable domain (remainder filled in from reference TRBV7-2 and TRBJ1-2): GAGVSQSPSNKVTEKGKDVELRCDPISGHTALYWYRQSLGQGLEFLIYFQGNSAPDKSGLPSDRFSAERTGGSVSTLTIQRTQQEDSAVYLCASSPAVQGGYGYTFGSGTRLTVV.